This entry lists 25 T cell receptor beta chains sequenced from one sample in a study of shared clonotypes between healthy human individuals. The data were produced by immunoSEQ multiplex PCR, yet TCRdb's version contains in-frame clones alone and is incomplete. The table has hundreds of thousands of clones, 75% to 80% seen once. Sample: PBMCs. The receptors shown here come from a woman in her thirties or forties in good health. Some clones in this sample may be carry-over from other donors' samples.

This chain links TRBV28 with TRBJ2-3, with 7 nucleotides matching TRBD1. Germline CDR1 and CDR2: MDHEN and SYDVKM. CDR3 length: 15 amino acids. V shed 3 bases and J 2 bases; nucleotides not matched to a gene: 5. CDR3 sequence reads: CASSFWDSFTDTQYF. The CDR3 nucleotides read TGTGCCAGCAGTTTTTGGGACAGTTTCACAGATACGCAGTATTTT.

The chain recombines TRBV19 with TRBJ2-6, with unresolved D. Germline values: CDR1 LNHDA, CDR2 SQIVND (reference sequence). This CDR3 is built from 14 residues. V was trimmed by 5 bases and J by 0 bases, leaving 5 bases between them. The CDR3 coding sequence is TGTGCCAGTAGTCGTAGCTCTGGGGCCAACGTCCTGACTTTC. This translates into CASSRSSGANVLTF. Supplemented by reference TRBV19 and TRBJ2-6, the full variable domain reads DGGITQSPKYLFRKEGQNVTLSCEQNLNHDAMYWYRQDPGQGLRLIYYSQIVNDFQKGDIAEGYSVSREKKESFPLTVTSAQKNPTAFYLCASSRSSGANVLTFGAGSRLTVL.

The J gene is TRBJ1-2, the V gene TRBV4-3; D is possibly TRBD1 (5 bases). CDR1 is LGHNA, CDR2 YSLEER, per germline. V was cut by 7 bases and J by 4 bases, with 19 bases left in between. This CDR3 is 15 amino acids long. CDR3 in DNA: TGCGCCAGCACCCCGAAAGGGGAATCGGGCTATGGCTACACCTTC. It codes for CASTPKGESGYGYTF.

For this clone: The same CDR3 arises from other DNA sequences in this sample as well. The chain recombines TRBV6-5 with TRBJ1-5, with D perhaps TRBD1 (6 bases). The CDR3 has 15 residues. Germline CDR1 and CDR2: MNHEY and SVGAGI. V was trimmed by 5 bases and J by 0 bases, leaving 11 bases between them. As DNA, the CDR3 is TGTGCCAGCAGTCGGACAGCCTATAGCAATCAGCCCCAGCATTTT. Its protein product is CASSRTAYSNQPQHF.

This chain joins TRBV2 and TRBJ1-1; D unresolved. Looked up from germline, CDR1 is SNHLY and CDR2 is FYNNEI. V lost 1 base and J 2 bases, leaving 5 bases between the germline ends. The CDR3 length is 13 residues. The chain's CDR3 is CASSEGTNTEAFF. As DNA, the CDR3 is TGTGCCAGCAGTGAAGGGACTAACACTGAAGCTTTCTTT.

V and J are TRBV5-1 and TRBJ2-5; D not resolved. The CDR3 is 16 amino acids. Between the trimmed V and J ends, which lost 4 bases and 5 bases, there was a span of 21 bases. Per germline, CDR1 SGHRS and CDR2 YFSETQ. The CDR3 region is CASSPVTTRVGETQYF. The CDR3 DNA follows: TGCGCCAGCAGCCCCGTGACAACCCGGGTTGGGGAGACCCAGTACTTC.

V gene TRBV7-6 combines with J gene TRBJ2-7, with TRBD2 matching over 9 bases. J was trimmed by 4 bases and V by 1 base; bases with no gene match: 17. The CDR3 has 19 residues. Germline V gene lookup returns CDR1 SGHVS and CDR2 FNYEAQ. DNA of the CDR3: TGTGCCAGCAGCTTAGTTATGGGGGGACGTAGCGGGAGTGGGTACGAGCAGTACTTC. Its translation: CASSLVMGGRSGSGYEQYF.

To note about this clone: The same CDR3 is also encoded by other DNA sequences in this sample. The gene calls are TRBV7-2 and TRBJ2-7, with D unresolved. This CDR3 region has 14 residues. Trimming removed 2 bases at V and 0 bases at J, with 8 bases between. CDR1 SGHTA and CDR2 FQGNSA come from the germline V gene. The CDR3 loop reads CASSLLGNSYEQYF. As DNA, the CDR3 is TGTGCCAGCAGCTTATTAGGAAACTCCTACGAGCAGTACTTC.

V is TRBV7-2 and J is TRBJ2-1; D assignment may be TRBD1 or TRBD2 (6 bases each). The CDR3 consists of 16 residues. With 0 bases removed from V and 7 bases from J, the gap between germline ends came to 16 bases. The germline V gene encodes CDR1 SGHTA and CDR2 FQGNSA. DNA for the CDR3: TGTGCCAGCAGCTTAGCGGAGGGGGTTCTCGTGAATGAGCAGTTCTTC. This codes for CASSLAEGVLVNEQFF.

This clone was seen only once. The chain couples TRBV5-4 to TRBJ2-5; perhaps TRBD1 as D (5 bases). V dropped 4 bases and J dropped 4 bases, with 14 bases sitting between them. The germline V gene has CDR1 SGHNT and CDR2 YYREEE (reference sequence). This CDR3 contains 14 residues. CDR3 sequence (DNA): TGTGCCAGCAGCACCCAGACAGAGATAGAGACCCAGTACTTC. Residues: CASSTQTEIETQYF.

The rearrangement uses TRBV5-1 and TRBJ2-1; TRBD2 aligns across 13 bases. Germline assignment: CDR1 SGHRS and CDR2 YFSETQ. Trimming removed 3 bases from V and 0 bases from J; junction bases left unmatched: 6. This CDR3 contains 18 residues. Here the CDR3 reads CASSSTSGRFSSYNEQFF. The DNA of the CDR3 is TGCGCCAGCAGCTCGACTAGCGGGAGGTTCAGCTCCTACAATGAGCAGTTCTTC.

There are many counts of this clone. The rearrangement joins TRBV27 to TRBJ2-6, with 7 bases identical to TRBD1. This CDR3 has 17 amino acids. V lost 3 bases to trimming and J lost 4 bases; unmatched junction nucleotides: 9. Looked up from germline, CDR1 is MNHEY and CDR2 is SMNVEV (reference sequence). Here the CDR3 reads CASSLNGQVSGANVLTF. CDR3 nucleotides: TGTGCCAGCAGTTTGAATGGACAGGTCTCAGGGGCCAACGTCCTGACTTTC.

The CDR3 loop reads CASSSEGNTIYF. For the CDR3, the DNA is TGTGCCAGCAGCTCTGAAGGAAACACCATATATTTT. This chain joins TRBV7-2 and TRBJ1-3; D ambiguous. The CDR3 has 12 residues. Trimming took off 4 bases at V and 4 bases at J, with 5 bases between the two ends. The germline CDR1 and CDR2 sequences are SGHTA and FQGNSA.

As to this clone: A read error is likely here: a far larger clone is one base away. The CDR3 region is CAIRSPSYEQYF. CDR3 in DNA: TGTGCCATCAGGTCCCCCTCGTACGAGCAGTACTTC. This chain connects TRBV27 to TRBJ2-7; D is undetermined. Trimming took 10 bases from V and 4 from J, leaving 14 bases between them. This CDR3 is 12 amino acids long. Germline lookup yields CDR1 MNHEY and CDR2 SMNVEV (reference sequence).

Written as DNA, the CDR3 is TGTGCCATCAGTGAGTCTAGCGGGAGGGCCTACGAGCAGTACTTC. The encoded protein is CAISESSGRAYEQYF. V is TRBV10-3 and J is TRBJ2-7; the match to TRBD2 covers 11 bases. Per germline, CDR1 ENHRY and CDR2 SYGVKD. This CDR3 contains 15 residues. Trimming cost V 0 bases and J 2 bases; bases outside gene matches: 0.

Many counts were recorded for this clone. The chain is built from TRBV30 and TRBJ2-5, with D possibly TRBD2 on 6 matching bases. The CDR3 loop spans 15 amino acids. V lost 0 bases and J lost 0, with 11 bases in between. Germline V gene sequence: CDR1 GTSNPN, CDR2 SVGIG (reference sequence). CDR3 in amino acids: CAWSVGLWYQETQYF. CDR3 DNA: TGTGCCTGGAGTGTGGGACTTTGGTACCAAGAGACCCAGTACTTC.

There are many counts of this clone. The chain has TRBV20-1 and TRBJ2-1; D not certain. This CDR3 contains 10 residues. V was pared by 4 bases and J by 9 bases, with 7 bases between. Germline CDR1 is DFQATT and CDR2 is SNEGSKA (reference sequence). The CDR3 DNA is TGCAGTGCTACTAGGTCTGAGCAGTTCTTC. Residues: CSATRSEQFF.

The chain uses TRBV27 and TRBJ2-5; D gene unclear. This CDR3 comprises 13 residues. Looked up from germline, CDR1 is MNHEY and CDR2 is SMNVEV (reference sequence). V shed 1 base and J shed 5 bases, with 8 bases lying between them. The CDR3 is CASSLWASETQYF. CDR3 coding DNA: TGTGCCAGCAGTTTATGGGCGTCGGAGACCCAGTACTTC.

This chain links TRBV19 with TRBJ2-1; D is unclear. Germline assignment: CDR1 LNHDA and CDR2 SQIVND (reference sequence). The CDR3 is 13 residues long. The V gene lost 9 bases and the J gene lost 8 bases, with 17 bases spanning the gap. The CDR3 region has the DNA TGTGCCAGCTCCCCGACCAGAGTCGATGAGCAGTTCTTC. It translates to CASSPTRVDEQFF.

The chain employs TRBV5-1 and TRBJ2-1; 7 positions agree with TRBD2. Germline lookup yields CDR1 SGHRS and CDR2 YFSETQ. The CDR3 is 13 amino acids. Trimming cost V 5 bases and J 6 bases; bases outside gene matches: 5. The CDR3 spells CASSWASGNEQFF. The CDR3 nucleotides are TGCGCCAGCAGTTGGGCTAGCGGCAATGAGCAGTTCTTC.

The chain joins TRBV28 to TRBJ2-5; no clear D gene. The J call may be mistaken, given a closer DNA end match to TRBJ2-7. Germline V lookup: CDR1 MDHEN, CDR2 SYDVKM. The CDR3 has 14 amino acids. The CDR3 DNA follows: TGTGCCAGCAGTTTACTAACGGGCGCCTACGAGCAGTACTTC. The encoded protein is CASSLLTGAYEQYF.

Turning to this clone: A far larger clone is only one base removed, so a read error is likely. The chain employs TRBV7-9 and TRBJ1-5; possibly TRBD1 for D (6 bases). The CDR3 has 18 residues. Germline V gene lookup returns CDR1 SEHNR and CDR2 FQNEAQ (reference sequence). The CDR3 DNA is TGTGCCAGCAGCTTGGTAGGAGGGGGACTTACGAGCAATAAGCCCCAGCATTTT. This codes for CASSLVGGGLTSNKPQHF.

On this clone: This sequence is one base from a far larger clone and is likely a read error. For the CDR3, the DNA is TGTGCCAGCAGCTTACCCTGGAACAGGGGACCCATTCAGTACTTC. Translated: CASSLPWNRGPIQYF. The chain recombines TRBV11-2 with TRBJ2-4; 7 bases match TRBD1. The junction had 10 bases not matched to a gene; V was cut back by 2 bases and J by 9 bases. Germline lookup yields CDR1 SGHAT and CDR2 FQNNGV. CDR3 length: 15 amino acids.

This clone was recorded only once. The rearrangement links TRBV28 to TRBJ2-7; 7 bases align to TRBD1. Germline V gene data show CDR1 as MDHEN and CDR2 as SYDVKM. After removal of 6 bases from V and 3 bases from J, the junction contained 8 bases not matched to a gene. The CDR3 is 14 residues long. The CDR3: CASSLRDSLYEQYF. The DNA of the CDR3 is TGTGCCAGCAGCTTACGGGACAGTCTCTACGAGCAGTACTTC.

This clone was seen a handful of times. The genes are TRBV7-3 and TRBJ2-3, with TRBD2 matching over 7 bases. The CDR3 runs to 16 residues. V trimming: 5 bases; J trimming: 2 bases; junction bases outside the gene matches: 10. CDR1 SGHTA and CDR2 FQGTGA come from the germline V gene. CDR3 sequence: CASSQTGTINTDTQYF. The CDR3 coding sequence is TGTGCCAGCAGCCAAACCGGGACTATTAACACAGATACGCAGTATTTT.